This T cell receptor beta chain was recorded in a study of response to subunit inactivated influenza vaccine. In TCRdb, the RT-PCR reads were re-called with MiXCR into one record per CDR3 protein. Found here are about 700,000 distinct CDR3 sequences, approximately 15% of them singletons; the top ten hold around 7.3%. Germline CDR1 is DFQATT and CDR2 is SNEGSKA (reference sequence). Unmatched junction bases numbered 5, after V lost 3 bases and J lost 1 base. The CDR3 runs 16 residues. The chain is built from TRBV20-1 and TRBJ2-5; 13 positions agree with TRBD2. The material sequenced was PBMCs from blood, taken 14 to 15 days before vaccination. The receptor's source is a man in his forties or fifties who received an inactivated influenza vaccine. CDR3 in amino acids: CSARDRLAGGQETQYF. In DNA, the CDR3 is TGCAGTGCTAGGGATCGACTAGCGGGGGGCCAAGAGACCCAGTACTTC.